Following are 6 T cell receptor beta chains from one sample sequenced in a study of technical replicates of blood from a few donors. Data came from immunoSEQ multiplex PCR; TCRdb stores just in-frame clones and leaves some out. The table records approximately 100,000 clones, just over 95% of them present only once. The sequenced material came from T cells isolated from PBMCs. The receptor set was obtained from a human donor in good health.

CDR3: CAWSADRNSPLHF. The CDR3 DNA follows: TGTGCCTGGAGCGCAGACAGGAATTCACCCCTCCACTTT. The rearrangement links TRBV30 to TRBJ1-6, with a possible D match to TRBD1 (6 bases). V was trimmed by 3 bases and J by 7 bases, leaving 10 bases between them. Germline V lookup: CDR1 GTSNPN, CDR2 SVGIG (reference sequence). The CDR3 consists of 13 residues.

This rearrangement joins TRBV12-5 to TRBJ2-2; 7 nucleotides match TRBD2. V lost 0 bases to trimming and J lost 4 bases; unmatched junction nucleotides: 11. There are 18 residues in the CDR3. From germline, CDR1 is LGHNT and CDR2 FRNRAP. CDR3 sequence (DNA): TGTGCTAGTGGTTTGGTACGCACGGGAGGAAGGTCCACCGGGGAGCTGTTTTTT. Translating gives CASGLVRTGGRSTGELFF.

The CDR3 region is CASSYSAGATYNEQFF. As DNA, the CDR3 is TGTGCCAGCAGTTACTCGGCGGGGGCGACCTACAATGAGCAGTTCTTC. The chain couples TRBV6-6 to TRBJ2-1, with a weak D call TRBD2 (7 bases). Germline V gives CDR1 MNHNY, CDR2 SVGAGI (reference sequence). V was clipped by 0 bases and J by 2 bases, with 11 bases between them. The CDR3 is made up of 16 amino acids.

The V call is TRBV7-9, the J call TRBJ1-1, with no clear D. V lost 11 bases and J lost 1, with 11 bases in between. The CDR3 spans 12 residues. Germline assignment: CDR1 SEHNR and CDR2 FQNEAQ (reference sequence). CDR3 bases: TGTGCCGGCCGTGACTCGAACACTGAAGCTTTCTTT. This codes for CAGRDSNTEAFF.

The rearrangement uses TRBV28 and TRBJ2-7, with unresolved D. The CDR3 runs 15 residues. Germline CDR1 is MDHEN and CDR2 is SYDVKM. Deletions cut 7 bases from V and 5 bases from J, with 21 bases between. The CDR3, as DNA: TGTGCCAGCAACTCACCCCTGTCTCCGGTCGACGAGCAGTACTTC. Translating gives CASNSPLSPVDEQYF.

The J gene is TRBJ1-5, the V gene TRBV12-5; D is unclear. The CDR3 extends over 12 amino acids. The V end was cut by 6 bases, the J end by 7 bases, with 10 bases between. Looked up from germline, CDR1 is LGHNT and CDR2 is FRNRAP. DNA of the CDR3: TGTGCTAGTGGAATGTCCGGGCAGCCCCAGCATTTT. Translation gives CASGMSGQPQHF.